This record covers a single TCR beta chain. What it binds is not known. This sample was taken from a study of CD8+ T cells in alopecia areata. Study at large: Treatment comprised oral tofacitinib, 5 to 10 mg twice daily, in treated patients. Broader study findings: Lesional scalp, especially alopecia totalis/universalis, showed higher clonality than normal scalp. Alphabeta T cells residing in normal skin are also sequenced in scalp samples.

Extraction and reverse transcription of RNA yielded cDNA as the sequencing template. Assay used: immunoSEQ multiplex PCR; TCRdb lists only in-frame clones, some missing. The profile shows over 95,000 clones, roughly two fifths of them singletons. Researchers picked out CD4+ and CD8+ T cells from PBMCs by sorting. Source material: CD4+ T cells sorted from blood. This receptor was obtained from a human donor with alopecia areata.

DNA of the CDR3: TGTGCCAGCAGTCTGTCTTGGACAGGCTCCTACGAGCAGTACTTC. This codes for CASSLSWTGSYEQYF. The chain uses TRBV28 and TRBJ2-7; 7 nucleotides agree with TRBD1. The V gene's germline CDR1 is MDHEN and CDR2 SYDVKM. The J segment lost 0 bases and the V segment lost 5 bases, leaving 7 bases of the junction unmatched. This CDR3 has 15 residues.